These 11 T cell receptor beta chains originate from one sample sequenced in a study of blood T cell repertoires in COVID-19 (dated by TCRdb to 2020 to 2021). The library was produced with the immunoSEQ multiplex PCR assay. Held by TCRdb, this immuneACCESS table contains in-frame sequences only and omits some clones. Under half of the omission traces to an unresolved V gene where checked; the cause of the rest is unknown. Across this sample there are 65,000 to 70,000 clones, with about 80% seen only once. The ten biggest clones cover about 16% of the sample. Sample: peripheral blood. These receptors all stem from a man of 80 years or more with active COVID-19.

Only a few counts were recorded for this clone. The genes are TRBV6-5 and TRBJ1-4; D remains ambiguous. Trimming stripped 11 bases from V and 8 bases from J, with 15 bases between. Germline values: CDR1 MNHEY, CDR2 SVGAGI. The CDR3 loop spans 12 amino acids. CDR3: CAGGNAGEKLFF. The CDR3 DNA sequence: TGTGCCGGAGGGAATGCGGGGGAAAAACTGTTTTTT.

Many counts were recorded for this clone. V usage is TRBV3-1 (or the pseudogene TRBV3-2) and J usage is TRBJ1-3; no definite D call. From germline, CDR1 is LGHDT and CDR2 YNNKEL (reference sequence). V was shortened by 0 bases and J by 1 base, with 10 bases between the two germline ends. The CDR3 consists of 16 residues. The CDR3 DNA is TGTGCCAGCAGCCAAGAATTACGGGGATCTGGAAACACCATATATTTT. It encodes CASSQELRGSGNTIYF.

V is TRBV2 and J is TRBJ2-3; TRBD1 might be the D (6 bases). CDR3 length: 15 amino acids. Trimming removed 5 bases at V and 2 bases at J, with 14 bases between. Germline V gene data show CDR1 as SNHLY and CDR2 as FYNNEI. The CDR3 loop is CASSRTAIDTDTQYF. The CDR3 coding sequence is TGTGCCAGCAGTCGGACAGCAATCGACACAGATACGCAGTATTTT. Drawing the rest from reference TRBV2 and TRBJ2-3, the complete variable domain is EPEVTQTPSHQVTQMGQEVILRCVPISNHLYFYWYRQILGQKVEFLVSFYNNEISEKSEIFDDQFSVERPDGSNFTLKIRSTKLEDSAMYFCASSRTAIDTDTQYFGPGTRLTVL.

The gene calls are TRBV27 and TRBJ2-1, with 7 bases identical to TRBD2. The J segment lost 16 bases and the V segment lost 2 bases, leaving 14 bases of the junction unmatched. CDR3 length: 14 amino acids. CDR1 and CDR2 from the germline V gene are MNHEY and SMNVEV (reference sequence). Written as DNA, the CDR3 is TGTGCCAGCAGTTTAGCGGCGGGGGTAGAAGGCATTTTCTTC. Protein product: CASSLAAGVEGIFF.

V gene TRBV5-5 combines with J gene TRBJ2-2, with TRBD2 matching 11 bases. CDR1 and CDR2 from the germline V gene are SGHKS and YYEKEE (reference sequence). This CDR3 spans 16 amino acids. Trimming cost V 4 bases and J 1 base; bases outside gene matches: 3. CDR3 amino acids: CASSLTSGGNTGELFF. The CDR3, as DNA: TGTGCCAGCAGCCTTACTAGCGGGGGGAACACCGGGGAGCTGTTTTTT.

This clone was found once. The rearrangement links TRBV11-1 to TRBJ2-3, with D possibly TRBD1 on 6 matching bases. Germline lookup yields CDR1 SGHAT and CDR2 FQDESV (reference sequence). V gave up 8 bases and J gave up 2 bases, with 17 bases separating them. This CDR3 is built from 15 residues. The CDR3 nucleotides read TGTGCCAGCGGTGGAACGGACAGTCCCACAGATACGCAGTATTTT. It translates to CASGGTDSPTDTQYF.

This clone occurred a few times. The chain recombines TRBV28 with TRBJ2-7, with 8 bases lining up with TRBD1. After removal of 5 bases from V and 4 bases from J, the junction contained 10 bases not matched to a gene. Germline assignment: CDR1 MDHEN and CDR2 SYDVKM. The CDR3 loop spans 15 amino acids. The CDR3 nucleotides are TGTGCCAGCAGTGCAGCCGGGACAGGCAATTACGAGCAGTACTTC. Residues: CASSAAGTGNYEQYF.

V and J are TRBV30 and TRBJ1-2; TRBD1 agrees at 8 bases. V lost 2 bases and J lost 5; bases outside the gene matches: 7. Germline-derived CDR1 and CDR2 are GTSNPN and SVGIG (reference sequence). This CDR3 is built from 14 residues. CDR3: CAWSNWGQDYGYTF. The CDR3 region has the DNA TGTGCCTGGAGTAATTGGGGACAGGATTATGGCTACACCTTC.

The CDR3 reads CASSLKTSWGSGELFF. CDR3 nucleotides: TGTGCCAGCAGCTTAAAGACTAGCTGGGGATCCGGGGAGCTGTTTTTT. This sequence joins TRBV7-2 and TRBJ2-2; 7 nucleotides line up with TRBD2. Per germline, CDR1 SGHTA and CDR2 FQGNSA. CDR3 size: 16 residues. J was trimmed by 6 bases and V by 2 bases; bases with no gene match: 9.

The V call is TRBV2, the J call TRBJ1-4; D unclear. V dropped 8 bases and J dropped 0 bases, with 10 bases sitting between them. Germline CDR1 reads SNHLY; CDR2 reads FYNNEI. CDR3 length: 14 amino acids. CDR3 sequence: CASWRLSTNEKLFF. DNA for the CDR3: TGTGCCAGCTGGCGACTGTCAACTAATGAAAAACTGTTTTTT. The complete variable domain, with remaining parts taken from reference TRBV2 and TRBJ1-4, reads EPEVTQTPSHQVTQMGQEVILRCVPISNHLYFYWYRQILGQKVEFLVSFYNNEISEKSEIFDDQFSVERPDGSNFTLKIRSTKLEDSAMYFCASWRLSTNEKLFFGSGTQLSVL.

This sequence joins TRBV7-2 and TRBJ2-7, with D unresolved. The CDR3 sequence is 14 residues long. V dropped 5 bases and J dropped 3 bases, with 14 bases sitting between them. Germline CDR1 and CDR2: SGHTA and FQGNSA. Here the CDR3 DNA reads TGTGCCAGCAGCGACGCGGCCTCGATCTACGAGCAGTACTTC. It encodes CASSDAASIYEQYF. Complete variable domain (other parts from reference TRBV7-2 and TRBJ2-7): GAGVSQSPSNKVTEKGKDVELRCDPISGHTALYWYRQSLGQGLEFLIYFQGNSAPDKSGLPSDRFSAERTGGSVSTLTIQRTQQEDSAVYLCASSDAASIYEQYFGPGTRLTVT.